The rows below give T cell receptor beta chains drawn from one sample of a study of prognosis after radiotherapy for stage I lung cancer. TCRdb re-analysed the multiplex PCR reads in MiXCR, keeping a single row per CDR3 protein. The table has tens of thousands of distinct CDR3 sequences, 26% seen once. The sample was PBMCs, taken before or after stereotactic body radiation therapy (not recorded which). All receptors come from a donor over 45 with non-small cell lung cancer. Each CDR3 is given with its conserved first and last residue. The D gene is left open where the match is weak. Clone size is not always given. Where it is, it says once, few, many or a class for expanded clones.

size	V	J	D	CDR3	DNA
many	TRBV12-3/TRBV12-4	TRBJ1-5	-	CASSFRDTRNQPQHF	TGTGCCAGCAGTTTTCGGGACACTCGAAATCAGCCCCAGCATTTT
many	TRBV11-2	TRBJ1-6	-	CASSLPGSVSPLHF	TGTGCCAGCAGCTTACCCGGGTCTGTTTCACCCCTCCACTTT
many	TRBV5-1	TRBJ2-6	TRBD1	CASSLKGDREPILSSGANVLTF	TGCGCCAGCAGCTTAAAGGGGGACAGGGAGCCAATCTTAAGCTCTGGGGCCAACGTCCTGACTTTC
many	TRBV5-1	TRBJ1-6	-	CASSTGHQNSPLHF	TGCGCCAGCAGCACGGGACATCAGAATTCACCCCTCCACTTT
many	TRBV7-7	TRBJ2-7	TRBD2	CASSLWAGDEQYF	TGTGCTAGCAGCTTATGGGCGGGGGATGAGCAGTACTTC
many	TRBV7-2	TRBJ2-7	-	CASSLPSVTYEQYF	TGTGCCAGCAGCTTACCGTCGGTGACCTACGAGCAGTACTTC
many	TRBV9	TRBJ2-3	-	CASSVTTDTQYF	TGTGCCAGCAGCGTCACCACAGATACGCAGTATTTT
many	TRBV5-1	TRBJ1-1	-	CASSLEAGSQRNTEAFF	TGCGCCAGCAGCTTGGAAGCGGGGTCACAAAGGAACACTGAAGCTTTCTTT
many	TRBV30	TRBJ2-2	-	CACLNRDRDTGELFF	TGTGCCTGTCTAAATAGAGACAGAGACACCGGGGAGCTGTTTTTT
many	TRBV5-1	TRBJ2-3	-	CASTGGSRTDTQYF	TGCGCCAGCACCGGGGGTTCACGCACAGATACGCAGTATTTT
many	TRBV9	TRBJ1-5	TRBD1	CASSVGTGDQPQHF	TGTGCCAGCAGCGTAGGGACAGGGGACCAGCCCCAGCATTTT
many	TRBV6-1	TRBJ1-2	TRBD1	CATGQGAYGYTF	TGTGCCACCGGCCAGGGGGCTTATGGCTACACCTTC
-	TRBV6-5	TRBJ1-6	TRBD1	CASSYDRGRSPLHF	TGTGCCAGCAGTTACGACAGGGGTAGGTCACCCCTCCACTTT
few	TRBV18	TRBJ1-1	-	CASSQRGGSTEAFF	TGTGCCAGCTCACAACGGGGAGGGTCCACTGAAGCTTTCTTT
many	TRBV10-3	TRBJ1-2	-	CAISEGPSSYGYTF	TGTGCCATCAGTGAAGGCCCGAGTTCATATGGCTACACCTTC
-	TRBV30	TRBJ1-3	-	CAWREKTVSGSTIYF	TGTGCCTGGAGGGAAAAGACAGTCTCTGGAAGCACCATATATTTT
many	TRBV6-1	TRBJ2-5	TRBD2	CATSWGREETQYF	TGTGCCACCTCTTGGGGGAGGGAAGAGACCCAGTACTTC
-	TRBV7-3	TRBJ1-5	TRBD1	CASSLYRGKNQPKHF	TGTGCCAGCAGCCTGTACAGGGGTAAAAATCAGCCCAAGCATTTT
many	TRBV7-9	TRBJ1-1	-	CASSRTVNTEAFF	TGTGCCAGCAGCAGGACGGTGAACACTGAAGCTTTCTTT
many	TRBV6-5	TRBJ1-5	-	CASSYSGRDSNQPQHF	TGTGCCAGCAGTTACTCGGGCAGAGATAGCAATCAGCCCCAGCATTTT
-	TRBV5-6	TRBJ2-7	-	CASSLFNSYEQYF	TGTGCCAGCAGCTTATTTAACTCCTACGAGCAGTACTTC
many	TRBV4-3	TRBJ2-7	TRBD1	CASSQDRQGAGGEQYF	TGCGCCAGCAGCCAAGATCGGCAGGGGGCTGGTGGCGAGCAGTACTTC
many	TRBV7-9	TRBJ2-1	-	CASSLLTPVDEQFF	TGTGCCAGCAGCTTATTGACCCCAGTCGATGAGCAGTTCTTC
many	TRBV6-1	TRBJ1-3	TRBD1	CASSPRTGGLVSSGNTIYF	TGTGCCAGCAGCCCAAGGACAGGGGGCCTTGTTAGCTCTGGAAACACCATATATTTT